This note documents a single T cell receptor beta chain sequence. Only in-frame clones appear in the TCRdb table, and some are missing; sequencing was by immunoSEQ multiplex PCR. The sample lists about 150,000 clones; approximately 82% were seen once. This entry is derived from a study of blood T cell repertoires in COVID-19. V lost 7 bases, J lost 8 bases, and 15 bases lay in between. The CDR3 is 13 amino acids. Germline V CDR1 and CDR2: MNHEY, SVGAGI. The receptor comes from an elderly woman with active or convalescent COVID-19. The sample comprised peripheral blood. The chain couples TRBV6-5 to TRBJ2-1, with D tentatively TRBD1 (6 bases). CDR3 nucleotide sequence: TGTGCCAGCAACAGGGTGGTTCTGGATGAGCAGTTCTTC. Translating it yields CASNRVVLDEQFF.